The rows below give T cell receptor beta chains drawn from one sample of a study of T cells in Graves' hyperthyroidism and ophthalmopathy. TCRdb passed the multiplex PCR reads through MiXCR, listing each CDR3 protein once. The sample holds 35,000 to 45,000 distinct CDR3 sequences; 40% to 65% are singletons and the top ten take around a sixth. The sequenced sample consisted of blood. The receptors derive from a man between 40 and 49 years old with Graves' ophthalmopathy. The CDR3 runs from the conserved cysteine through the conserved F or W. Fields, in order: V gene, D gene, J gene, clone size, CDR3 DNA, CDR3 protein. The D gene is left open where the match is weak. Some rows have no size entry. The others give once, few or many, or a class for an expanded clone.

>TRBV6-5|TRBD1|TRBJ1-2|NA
TGTGCCAGCAGTTACCAGGTGACAGGGATGGCTGGCTACACCTTC
CASSYQVTGMAGYTF
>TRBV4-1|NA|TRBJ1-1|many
TGCGCCAGCAGCCAAGTTGGGTCGAACATTGAAGCTTTCTTT
CASSQVGSNIEAFF
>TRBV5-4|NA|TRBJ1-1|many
TGTGCCAGCAGCTTGGGGGGGCGCGGGGGCGCGGCAGCTTTCTTT
CASSLGGRGGAAAFF
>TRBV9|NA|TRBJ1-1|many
TGTGCCAGCAGCGTAGTACTTAACACTGAAGCTTTCTTT
CASSVVLNTEAFF
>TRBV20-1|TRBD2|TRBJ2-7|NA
TGCAGTGCCTGGACTAGCGGGGTCTCAGGGCAGTACTTC
CSAWTSGVSGQYF
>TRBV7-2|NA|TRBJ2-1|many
TGTGCCAGCGACGTAGTCTCCTCCTACAATGAGCAGTTCTTC
CASDVVSSYNEQFF
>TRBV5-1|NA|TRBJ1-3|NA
TGCGCCAGCAGCTTGGGGCAGTCTAGTTCTGGAAACACCGTATATTTT
CASSLGQSSSGNTVYF
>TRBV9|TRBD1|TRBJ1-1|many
TGTGCCAGCAGCAATCGACAGGGGGCGAACACTGAAGCTTTCTTT
CASSNRQGANTEAFF
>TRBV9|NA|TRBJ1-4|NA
TGTGCCAGCAGCGCCTCAACAGGGAGTGGAGAAGAACTGTTTTTT
CASSASTGSGEELFF
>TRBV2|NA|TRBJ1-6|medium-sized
TGTGCCAGCAGGGGCGATTATAATTCACCCCTCCACTTT
CASRGDYNSPLHF
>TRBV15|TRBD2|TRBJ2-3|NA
TGTGCCACCAGCAGGGGGCTTTCTAGCGGGAGGAGTGATACGCAGTATTTT
CATSRGLSSGRSDTQYF
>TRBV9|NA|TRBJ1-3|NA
TGTGCCAGCAGCCCCCGGGGACTAGCGGGAAACACCATATATTTT
CASSPRGLAGNTIYF
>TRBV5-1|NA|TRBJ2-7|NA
TGCGCCAGCAGTCCAGCCGGAGACTTTACCTCCTACGAGCAGTACTTC
CASSPAGDFTSYEQYF
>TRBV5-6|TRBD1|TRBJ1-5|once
TGTGCCAGCAGCCATGGGGGACAGGATTATCAGCCCCAGCATTTT
CASSHGGQDYQPQHF
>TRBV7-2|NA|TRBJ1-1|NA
NA
CASTPLNYGYTFGSGNTEAVF
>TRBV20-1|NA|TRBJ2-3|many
TGCAGTGCTAGCGATCGGACGAGTAGCACAGATACGCAGTATTTT
CSASDRTSSTDTQYF
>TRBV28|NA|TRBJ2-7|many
TGTGCCAGTCTGGGCCAGAGCTCCTACGAGCAGTACTTC
CASLGQSSYEQYF
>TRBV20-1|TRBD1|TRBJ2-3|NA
TGCAGTGCCGGGGACAGGGGGTCAGATACGCAGTATTTT
CSAGDRGSDTQYF
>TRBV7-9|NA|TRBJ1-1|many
TGTGCCAGCAGCTTAGATCGAACAGCGAACACTGAAGCTTTCTTT
CASSLDRTANTEAFF
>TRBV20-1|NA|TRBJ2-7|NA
TGCAGTGCTAGAGCAGGCGGTTTGGCTAGCGAGTACGAGCAGTACTTC
CSARAGGLASEYEQYF
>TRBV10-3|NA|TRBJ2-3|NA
TGTGCCATCAGTGCGTTCGGGAAACTGGGAACAGATACGCAGTATTTT
CAISAFGKLGTDTQYF
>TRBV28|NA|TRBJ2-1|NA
TGTGCCAGCAGTTTATTGCCGGCCCCGGGTGGCAATGAGCAGGTCTTC
CASSLLPAPGGNEQVF
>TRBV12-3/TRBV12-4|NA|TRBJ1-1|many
TGTGCCAGCAGTTCGACAGGGAACACTGAAGCTTTCTTT
CASSSTGNTEAFF
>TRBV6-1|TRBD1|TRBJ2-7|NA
TGTGCCAGCCGGGACAGGGGGTCCTACGAGCAGTACTTC
CASRDRGSYEQYF
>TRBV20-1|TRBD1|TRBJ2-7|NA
TGCAGTGCGCACCGGTGGGACAGTCTCGATCAGTACTTC
CSAHRWDSLDQYF
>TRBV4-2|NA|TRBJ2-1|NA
TGTGCCAGCAGCCTCGGCGGGGGCGGCGATGAGCAGTTCTTC
CASSLGGGGDEQFF
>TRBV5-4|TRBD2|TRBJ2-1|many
TGTGCCAGCAGCCGGGGACAGGGGCTCGGGACTAGCGGGAGGGGTGAGCAGTTCTTC
CASSRGQGLGTSGRGEQFF
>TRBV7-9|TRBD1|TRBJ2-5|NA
TGTGCCAGCACGGGACAGGGGGGGGAGACCCAGTACTTC
CASTGQGGETQYF
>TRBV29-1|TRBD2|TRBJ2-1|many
TGCAGCGTTGAAGAACCGACTAGCGGGAGGGCCCGGGGGGATGAGCAGTTCTTC
CSVEEPTSGRARGDEQFF
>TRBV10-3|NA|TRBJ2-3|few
TGTGCCATCAGGGACCCGGACTGGCCGCTATACAATGAGCAGTATTTT
CAIRDPDWPLYNEQYF
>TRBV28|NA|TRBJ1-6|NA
TGTGCCAGCAGTTCCGCGGGGGTTTCACCCCTCCACTTT
CASSSAGVSPLHF
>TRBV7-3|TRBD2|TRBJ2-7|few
TGTGCCAGCAGCTTTCGCGGGGGGGCCTACGAGCAGTACTTC
CASSFRGGAYEQYF
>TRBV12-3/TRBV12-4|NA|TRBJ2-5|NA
TGTGCCAGCAGTTCCCTAATGAGGGAGACCCAGTACTTC
CASSSLMRETQYF
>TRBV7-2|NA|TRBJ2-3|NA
TGTGCCAGCAGTCCCGACAGGTTGGGCACAGATACGCAGTATTTT
CASSPDRLGTDTQYF
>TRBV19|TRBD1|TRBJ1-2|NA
TGTGCCAGTAGTATCCCCCTCTCCGGGACAGCGTATGGCTACACCTTC
CASSIPLSGTAYGYTF
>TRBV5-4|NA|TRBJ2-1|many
TGTGCCAGCAGCTTGGGACTCCCGGGCAATGAGCAGTTCTTC
CASSLGLPGNEQFF
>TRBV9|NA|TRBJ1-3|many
TGTGCCAGCAGCGTGATAGGAGACTCTGGAAACACCATATATTTT
CASSVIGDSGNTIYF
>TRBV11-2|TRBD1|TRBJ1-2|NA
TGTGCCAGCAGCCCGGAGGGACAGGTTAACTATGGCTACACCTTC
CASSPEGQVNYGYTF
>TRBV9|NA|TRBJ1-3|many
TGTGCCAGCAGCGCAGAACAGGCCTACACCATATATTTT
CASSAEQAYTIYF
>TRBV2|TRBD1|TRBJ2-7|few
TGTGCCAGCAGTGGGACAGGGGGCTCCTACGAGCAGTACTTC
CASSGTGGSYEQYF
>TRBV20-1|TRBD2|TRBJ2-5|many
TGCAGTGCTACGAGTAGCGGGGGATATGGGCAAGAGACCCAGTACTTC
CSATSSGGYGQETQYF
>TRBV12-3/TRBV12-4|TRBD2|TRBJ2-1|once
TGTGCCAGCAGCTCCGGGGGACTAGCAGTTCAAGGCTACAATGAGCAGTTCTTC
CASSSGGLAVQGYNEQFF
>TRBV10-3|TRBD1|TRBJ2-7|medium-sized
TGTGCCATCACCCGACAGGGATCCTACGAGCAGTACTTC
CAITRQGSYEQYF
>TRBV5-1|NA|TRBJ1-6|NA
TGCGCCAGCAGTCGGACGGGGGCCAACGTCCACTTT
CASSRTGANVHF
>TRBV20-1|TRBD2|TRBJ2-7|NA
TGCAGTGCTAGCCTGACTAGCGGGGGCCGGTACGAGCAGTACTTC
CSASLTSGGRYEQYF
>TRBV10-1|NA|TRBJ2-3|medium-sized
TGCGCCAGCAGTGTGGATTGGGGGGATACGCAGTATTTT
CASSVDWGDTQYF
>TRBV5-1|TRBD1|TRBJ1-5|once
TGCGCCAGCAGCCCTAGACAGGGACCAGCCTACGAGCATTTT
CASSPRQGPAYEHF
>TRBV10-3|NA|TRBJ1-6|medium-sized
TGTGCCATCCGATCCGGGACCCAAGCCCGAGGTTCACCCCTCCACTTT
CAIRSGTQARGSPLHF
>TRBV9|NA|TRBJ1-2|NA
TGTGCCAGCAACGTTGGGGACGGGGTCTATGGCTACACCTTC
CASNVGDGVYGYTF
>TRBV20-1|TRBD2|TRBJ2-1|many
TGCAGTGCTCCAGCCTCAGGGAGCGGGAGAAATGAGCAGTTCTTC
CSAPASGSGRNEQFF
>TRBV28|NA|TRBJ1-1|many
TGTGCCAGCAGTTTCAGGGTAGTTGGTCCGACTGAAGCTTTCTTT
CASSFRVVGPTEAFF
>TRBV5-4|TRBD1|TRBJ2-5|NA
TGTGCCTGCAGCTGGACAGGGGAGAGGGAGACCCAGTACTTC
CACSWTGERETQYF
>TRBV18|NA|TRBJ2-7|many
TGTGCCAGCTCTCAGGGGTACTACGAGCAGTACTTC
CASSQGYYEQYF
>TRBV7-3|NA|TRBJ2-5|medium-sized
TGTGCCAGCGGAGGCGGGGTGGGAGAGACCCAGTACTTC
CASGGGVGETQYF